This T cell receptor beta chain is drawn from a study of T cell responses to AZD1222 COVID-19 vaccine. General study points: Spike-spanning, vaccine-associated CD4 TCRs were dominant at 160-218 and 743-854. Clonal diversity may have been underestimated in mostly white British donors. Two doses of AZD1222 preceded a rise in Spike-specific TCR breadth and depth. Among spike-specific TCRs, nearly half reportedly target unmutated variant regions.

The junction had 5 bases not matched to a gene; V was cut back by 8 bases and J by 4 bases. Germline CDR1 reads LNHDA; CDR2 reads SQIVND (reference sequence). The CDR3 loop spans 14 amino acids. Clones were sequenced by immunoSEQ multiplex PCR, and TCRdb holds only the in-frame ones, with some missing. The repertoire holds about 180,000 clones, with approximately 90% as singletons. Notes on this clone: What it binds is not known.

The TCR comes from an adult who received the AZD1222 COVID-19 vaccine. This chain links TRBV19 with TRBJ2-3, with TRBD1 matching over 11 bases. Sequencing was performed on peripheral blood, taken 28 days after the second AZD1222 dose. CDR3 amino acids: CASAGTGGADTQYF. CDR3 bases: TGTGCCAGTGCCGGGACAGGGGGGGCAGATACGCAGTATTTT.